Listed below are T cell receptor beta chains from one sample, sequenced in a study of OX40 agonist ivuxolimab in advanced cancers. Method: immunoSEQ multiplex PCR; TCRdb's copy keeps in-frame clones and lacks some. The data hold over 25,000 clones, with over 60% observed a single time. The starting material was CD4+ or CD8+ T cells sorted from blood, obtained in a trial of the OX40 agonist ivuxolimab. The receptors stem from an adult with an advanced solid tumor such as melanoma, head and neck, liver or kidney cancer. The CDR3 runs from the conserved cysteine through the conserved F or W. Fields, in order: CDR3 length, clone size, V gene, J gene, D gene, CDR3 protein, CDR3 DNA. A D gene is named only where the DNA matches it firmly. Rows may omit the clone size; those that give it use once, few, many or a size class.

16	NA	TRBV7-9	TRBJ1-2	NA	CASSPRGTRGLYGYTF	TGTGCCAGCAGCCCCCGGGGAACAAGGGGGTTGTATGGCTACACCTTC
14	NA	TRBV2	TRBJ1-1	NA	CASSLGGAETEAFF	TGTGCCAGCAGCCTCGGAGGGGCGGAAACTGAAGCTTTCTTT
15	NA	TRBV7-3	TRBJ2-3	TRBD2	CASSLRGGPTDTQYF	TGTGCCAGCAGCTTAAGGGGGGGACCCACAGATACGCAGTATTTT
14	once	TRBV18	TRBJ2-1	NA	CASSPPYSNNEQFF	TGTGCCAGCTCACCACCTTACAGTAACAATGAGCAGTTCTTC
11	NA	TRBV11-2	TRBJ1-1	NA	CASAGGTEAFF	TGTGCCAGCGCCGGAGGCACTGAAGCTTTCTTT
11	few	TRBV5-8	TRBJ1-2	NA	CASSRGYGYTF	TGTGCCAGCAGTCGGGGGTATGGCTACACCTTC
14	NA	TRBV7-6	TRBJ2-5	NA	CASSLDSGQETQYF	TGTGCCAGCAGCTTAGACTCCGGGCAAGAGACCCAGTACTTC
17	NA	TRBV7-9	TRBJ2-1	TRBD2	CASSLVTSGGAYNEQFF	TGTGCCAGCAGCTTAGTAACTAGCGGGGGGGCCTACAATGAGCAGTTCTTC
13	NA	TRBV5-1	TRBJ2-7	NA	CASPGTGTYEQYF	TGCGCCAGCCCCGGGACTGGGACCTACGAGCAGTACTTC
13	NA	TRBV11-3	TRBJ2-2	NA	CASSLEGVGELFF	TGTGCCAGCAGCTTAGAGGGGGTCGGGGAGCTGTTTTTT